What follows is one TCR beta chain and its context. From germline, CDR1 is SGDLS and CDR2 YYNGEE. This CDR3 region has 15 residues. V was shortened by 5 bases and J by 5 bases, with 19 bases between the two germline ends. These data originate in a study of T cell clonotyping in hematopoietic cell transplantation. Only in-frame clones appear in the TCRdb table, and some are missing; sequencing was by immunoSEQ multiplex PCR. The data hold about 36,000 clones, with 85% to 95% observed a single time. This sample's time point: recipient sample about 28 days before transplant, after cytoreduction. Recipient blood drawn about 28 days pretransplant and days 30, 100, 180 after.

The TCR originated in a man in his forties with chronic myeloid leukemia. Some clones in this sample may be carry-over from other donors' samples. Sequences were derived from peripheral blood mononuclear cells, sampled before stem cell transplant. The rearrangement links TRBV9 to TRBJ1-1, with D possibly matching TRBD1 (6 bases). CDR3 DNA: TGTGCCAGCAGTTCCCAACAGGGAGTTGGGACTGAAGCTTTCTTT. As protein: CASSSQQGVGTEAFF. Looking up the rest from reference TRBV9 and TRBJ1-1 gives the full variable domain: DSGVTQTPKHLITATGQRVTLRCSPRSGDLSVYWYQQSLDQGLQFLIQYYNGEERAKGNILERFSAQQFPDLHSELNLSSLELGDSALYFCASSSQQGVGTEAFFGQGTRLTVV.